Listed here is a single T cell receptor (beta chain). Its antigen is still unknown. This CDR3 contains 13 residues. The V end lost 4 bases, the J end lost 1 base, and 5 bases lay between the germline ends. Germline-derived CDR1 and CDR2 are SGDLS and YYNGEE. Some clones are missing from TCRdb's copy, which holds only in-frame ones; the method was immunoSEQ multiplex PCR. The sample contains a few thousand clones, approximately 29% of which appear only once. The sample comes from a study of T cells in localized non-small cell lung cancer. Study-wide results and caveats: Only one tumor region was sequenced, so heterogeneity remains possible.

V and J are TRBV9 and TRBJ2-2; D uncertain. The sequence was collected from a woman aged 40-69 years with stage I lung adenocarcinoma. The sample consisted of lung tumor tissue, taken before any cancer treatment. The CDR3 DNA reads TGTGCCAGCAGCATAAAGAACACCGGGGAGCTGTTTTTT. Its translation is CASSIKNTGELFF.